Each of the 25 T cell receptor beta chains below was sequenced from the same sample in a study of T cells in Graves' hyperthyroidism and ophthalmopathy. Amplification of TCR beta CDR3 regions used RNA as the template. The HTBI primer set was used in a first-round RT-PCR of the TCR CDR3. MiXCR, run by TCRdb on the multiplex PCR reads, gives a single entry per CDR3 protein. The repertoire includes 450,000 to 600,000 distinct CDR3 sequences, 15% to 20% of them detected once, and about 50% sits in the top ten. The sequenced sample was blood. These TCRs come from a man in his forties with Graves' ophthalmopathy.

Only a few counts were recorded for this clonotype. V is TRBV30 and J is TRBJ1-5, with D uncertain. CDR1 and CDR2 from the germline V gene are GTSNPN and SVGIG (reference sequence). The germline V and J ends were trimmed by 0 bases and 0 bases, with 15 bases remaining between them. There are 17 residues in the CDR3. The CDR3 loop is CAWSVRVGPSSNQPQHF. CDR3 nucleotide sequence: TGTGCCTGGAGTGTACGAGTCGGCCCCAGTAGCAATCAGCCCCAGCATTTT.

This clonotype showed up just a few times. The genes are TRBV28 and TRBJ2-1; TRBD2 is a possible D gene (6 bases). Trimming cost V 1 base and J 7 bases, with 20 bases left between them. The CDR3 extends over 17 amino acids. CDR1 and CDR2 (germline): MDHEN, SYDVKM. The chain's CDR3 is CASSLLAGTPTRNEQFF. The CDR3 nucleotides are TGTGCCAGCAGTTTATTGGCGGGGACTCCTACACGAAATGAGCAGTTCTTC.

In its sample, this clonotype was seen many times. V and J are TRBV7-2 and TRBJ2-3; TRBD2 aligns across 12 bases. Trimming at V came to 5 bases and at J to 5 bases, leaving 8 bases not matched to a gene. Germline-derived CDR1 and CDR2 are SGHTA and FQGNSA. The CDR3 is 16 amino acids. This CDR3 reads CASSRLAGGPGDTQYF. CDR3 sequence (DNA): TGTGCCAGCAGCAGGCTAGCGGGAGGGCCGGGAGATACGCAGTATTTT.

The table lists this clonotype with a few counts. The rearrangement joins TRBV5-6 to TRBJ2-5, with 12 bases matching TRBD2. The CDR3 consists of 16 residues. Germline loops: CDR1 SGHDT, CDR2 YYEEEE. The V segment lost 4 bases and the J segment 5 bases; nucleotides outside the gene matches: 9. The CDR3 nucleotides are TGTGCCAGCAGCGGGGTGACTAGCGGGAGCTTGGAGACCCAGTACTTC. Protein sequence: CASSGVTSGSLETQYF.

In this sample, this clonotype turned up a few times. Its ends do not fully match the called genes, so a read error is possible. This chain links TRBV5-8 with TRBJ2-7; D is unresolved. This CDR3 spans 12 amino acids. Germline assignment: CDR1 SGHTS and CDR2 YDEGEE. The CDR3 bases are TGTGCCAGCAGGTTGGATGCCTACGAGCAGTACTTC. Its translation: CASRLDAYEQYF.

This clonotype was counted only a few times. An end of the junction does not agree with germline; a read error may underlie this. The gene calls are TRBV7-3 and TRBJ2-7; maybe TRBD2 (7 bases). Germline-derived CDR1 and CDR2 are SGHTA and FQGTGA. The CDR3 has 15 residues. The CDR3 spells CASGLRGGGGYEQYF. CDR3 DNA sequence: TGTGCCAGCGGCTTAAGGGGGGGAGGCGGATACGAGCAGTACTTC.

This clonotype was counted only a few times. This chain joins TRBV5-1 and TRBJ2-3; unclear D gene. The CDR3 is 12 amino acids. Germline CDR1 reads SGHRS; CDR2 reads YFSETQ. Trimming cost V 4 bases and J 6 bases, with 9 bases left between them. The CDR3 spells CASSTHWDTQYF. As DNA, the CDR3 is TGCGCCAGCAGCACCCATTGGGATACGCAGTATTTT.

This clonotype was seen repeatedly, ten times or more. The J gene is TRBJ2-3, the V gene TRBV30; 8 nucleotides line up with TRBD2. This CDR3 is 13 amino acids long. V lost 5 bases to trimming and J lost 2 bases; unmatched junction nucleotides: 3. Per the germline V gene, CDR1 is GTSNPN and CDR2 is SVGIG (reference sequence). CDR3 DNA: TGTGCCTGGGGTAGCGGGATCACAGATACGCAGTATTTT. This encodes CAWGSGITDTQYF.

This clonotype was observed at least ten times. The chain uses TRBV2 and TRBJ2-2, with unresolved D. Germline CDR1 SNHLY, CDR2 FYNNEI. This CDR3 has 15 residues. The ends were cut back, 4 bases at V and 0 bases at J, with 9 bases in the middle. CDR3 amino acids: CASSGDKPNTGELFF. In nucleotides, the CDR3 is TGTGCCAGCAGTGGAGACAAACCGAACACCGGGGAGCTGTTTTTT.

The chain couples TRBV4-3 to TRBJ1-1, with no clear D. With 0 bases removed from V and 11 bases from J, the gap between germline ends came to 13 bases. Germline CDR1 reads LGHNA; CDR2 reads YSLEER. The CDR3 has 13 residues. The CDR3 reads CASSQDTTTWAFF. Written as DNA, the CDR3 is TGCGCCAGCAGCCAAGATACGACTACTTGGGCTTTCTTT.

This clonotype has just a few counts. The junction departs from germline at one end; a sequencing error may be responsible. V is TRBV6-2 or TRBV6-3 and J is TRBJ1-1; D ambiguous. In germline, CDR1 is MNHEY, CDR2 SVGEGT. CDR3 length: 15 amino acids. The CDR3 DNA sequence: TGTGCCAGCAGCTTTCATGAGGGAATGAACACTGGAGCTTTCTTT. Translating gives CASSFHEGMNTGAFF.

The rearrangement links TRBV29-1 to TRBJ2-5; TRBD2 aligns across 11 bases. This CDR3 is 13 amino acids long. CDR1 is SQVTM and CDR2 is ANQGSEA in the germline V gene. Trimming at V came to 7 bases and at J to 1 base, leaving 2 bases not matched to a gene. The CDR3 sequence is CSGGTSGQETQYF. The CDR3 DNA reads TGCAGCGGAGGGACTAGCGGCCAAGAGACCCAGTACTTC.

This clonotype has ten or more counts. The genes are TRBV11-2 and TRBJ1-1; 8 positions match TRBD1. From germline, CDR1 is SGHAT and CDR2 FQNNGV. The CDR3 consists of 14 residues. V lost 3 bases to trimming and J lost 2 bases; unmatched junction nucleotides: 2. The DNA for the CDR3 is TGTGCCAGCAGCTTGCAGGGGGCAAACACTGAAGCTTTCTTT. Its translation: CASSLQGANTEAFF.

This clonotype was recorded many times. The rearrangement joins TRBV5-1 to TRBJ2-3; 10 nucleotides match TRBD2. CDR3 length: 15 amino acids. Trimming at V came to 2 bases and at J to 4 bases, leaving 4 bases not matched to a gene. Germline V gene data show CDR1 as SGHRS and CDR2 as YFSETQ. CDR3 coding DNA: TGCGCCAGCAGCTTTCTAGCGGGGGACGCAGATACGCAGTATTTT. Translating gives CASSFLAGDADTQYF. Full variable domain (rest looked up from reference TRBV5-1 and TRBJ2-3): KAGVTQTPRYLIKTRGQQVTLSCSPISGHRSVSWYQQTPGQGLQFLFEYFSETQRNKGNFPGRFSGRQFSNSRSEMNVSTLELGDSALYLCASSFLAGDADTQYFGPGTRLTVL.

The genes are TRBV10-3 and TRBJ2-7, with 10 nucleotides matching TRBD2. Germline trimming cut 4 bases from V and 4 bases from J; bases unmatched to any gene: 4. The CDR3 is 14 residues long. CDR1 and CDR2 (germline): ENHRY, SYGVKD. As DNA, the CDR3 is TGTGCCATCAGTGCTAGCGGGAGTCGATACGAGCAGTACTTC. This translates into CAISASGSRYEQYF.

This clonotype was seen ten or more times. The CDR3 is CASSQVDSNQPQHF. The DNA of the CDR3 is TGTGCCAGCAGCCAAGTGGATAGCAATCAGCCCCAGCATTTT. The J gene is TRBJ1-5, the V gene TRBV3-1; D unresolved. Trimming pared 1 base from V and 0 bases from J, leaving 4 bases between. The CDR3 runs to 14 residues. Germline lookup yields CDR1 LGHDT and CDR2 YNNKEL (reference sequence).

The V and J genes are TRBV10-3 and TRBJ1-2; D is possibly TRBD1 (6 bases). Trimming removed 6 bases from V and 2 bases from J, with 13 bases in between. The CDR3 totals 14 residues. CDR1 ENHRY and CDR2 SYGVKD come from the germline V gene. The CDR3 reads CAIRWGQGNYGYTF. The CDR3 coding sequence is TGTGCCATCAGATGGGGGCAGGGAAACTATGGCTACACCTTC.

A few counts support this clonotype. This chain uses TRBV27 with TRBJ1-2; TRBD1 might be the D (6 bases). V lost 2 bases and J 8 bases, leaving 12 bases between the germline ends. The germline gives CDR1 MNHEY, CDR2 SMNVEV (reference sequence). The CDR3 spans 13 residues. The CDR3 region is CASSLASGEGYTF. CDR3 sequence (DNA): TGTGCCAGCAGTTTAGCGTCAGGGGAAGGCTACACCTTC.

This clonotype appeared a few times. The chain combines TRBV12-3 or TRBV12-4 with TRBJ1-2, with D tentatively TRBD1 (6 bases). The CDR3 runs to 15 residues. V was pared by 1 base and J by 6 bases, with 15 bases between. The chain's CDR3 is CASSLGTVEAHGYTF. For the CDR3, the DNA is TGTGCCAGCAGTTTAGGGACAGTTGAAGCTCATGGCTACACCTTC.

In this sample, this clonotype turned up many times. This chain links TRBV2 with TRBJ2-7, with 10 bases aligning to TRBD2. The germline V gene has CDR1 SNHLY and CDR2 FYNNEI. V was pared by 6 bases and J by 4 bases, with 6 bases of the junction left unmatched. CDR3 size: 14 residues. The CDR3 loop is CASRPPSGSYEQYF. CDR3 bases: TGTGCCAGCAGGCCACCTAGCGGGAGTTACGAGCAGTACTTC.

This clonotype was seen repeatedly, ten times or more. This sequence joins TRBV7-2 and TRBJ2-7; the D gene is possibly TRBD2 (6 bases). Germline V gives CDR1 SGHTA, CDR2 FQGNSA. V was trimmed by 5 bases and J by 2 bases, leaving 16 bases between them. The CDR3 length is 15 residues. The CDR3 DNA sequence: TGTGCCAGCAGCCTAGAGGCGGGGCGAACCTACGAGCAGTACTTC. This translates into CASSLEAGRTYEQYF.

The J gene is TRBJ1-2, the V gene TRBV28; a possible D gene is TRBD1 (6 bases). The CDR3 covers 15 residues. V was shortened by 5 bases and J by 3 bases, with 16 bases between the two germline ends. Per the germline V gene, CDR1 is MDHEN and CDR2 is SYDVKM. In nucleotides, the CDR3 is TGTGCCAGCAGTGTCCAAGGGGGTACCTACTATGGCTACACCTTC. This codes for CASSVQGGTYYGYTF.

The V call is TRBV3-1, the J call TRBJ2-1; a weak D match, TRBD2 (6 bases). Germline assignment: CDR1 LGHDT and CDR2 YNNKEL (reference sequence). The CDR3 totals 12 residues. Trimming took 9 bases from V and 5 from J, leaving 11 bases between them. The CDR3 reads CASSGFNNEQFF. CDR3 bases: TGTGCCAGTAGCGGATTCAACAATGAGCAGTTCTTC.

The DNA of the CDR3 is TGTGCCATCAGTGAGTCTCAGGGGGCCGGACAGCCCCAGCATTTT. This translates into CAISESQGAGQPQHF. The genes are TRBV10-3 and TRBJ1-5; the match to TRBD1 covers 8 bases. Unmatched junction bases numbered 5, after V lost 0 bases and J lost 7 bases. Germline CDR1 ENHRY, CDR2 SYGVKD. The CDR3 is 15 amino acids.

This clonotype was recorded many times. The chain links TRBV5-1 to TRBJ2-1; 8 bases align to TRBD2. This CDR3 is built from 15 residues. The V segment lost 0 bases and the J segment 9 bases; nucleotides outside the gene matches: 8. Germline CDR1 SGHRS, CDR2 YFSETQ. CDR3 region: CASSLGKAGASEQFF. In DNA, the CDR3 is TGCGCCAGCAGCTTGGGTAAAGCGGGAGCGAGTGAGCAGTTCTTC.